Listed below are T cell receptor beta chains from one sample, sequenced in a study of cytomegalovirus exposure and HLA in healthy donors. TCRdb's copy holds only in-frame clones and misses some; the assay was immunoSEQ multiplex PCR. Of 150,000 to 200,000 clones in the sample, 65% to 90% were seen once. The specimen was PBMCs. The origin of the receptors is a woman in her fifties or sixties in good health and CMV-seronegative. The CDR3 runs from the conserved cysteine through the conserved F or W. The order of the fields is CDR3 DNA, CDR3 protein, clone size, D gene, V gene, J gene. A D gene is named only where the DNA matches it firmly. Clone size is given for some rows only: seen once, a few or many times, or a class if the clone is expanded.

TGTGCCAGCAGCTTAGAGCGGGGGAGAACCTACGAGCAGTACTTC	CASSLERGRTYEQYF	-	TRBD2	TRBV7-9	TRBJ2-7
TGTGCCGGCAGTCTTAACCCACTAGCGGGAGGGAGGTACGAGCAGTACTTC	CAGSLNPLAGGRYEQYF	-	TRBD2	TRBV28	TRBJ2-7
TGTGCCAGCAGCTTAGCCGGGAGGGCCGGCGGGGAGCTGTTTTTT	CASSLAGRAGGELFF	-	TRBD2	TRBV7-3	TRBJ2-2
TGTTCCAGCAGCTTAGCAGGGGTGGGCACTGAAGCTTTCTTT	CSSSLAGVGTEAFF	once	-	TRBV7-9	TRBJ1-1
TGCAGCGTTGAAGTCAGGGCTCAGGCTCAGCCCCAGCATTTT	CSVEVRAQAQPQHF	-	-	TRBV29-1	TRBJ1-5
TGCGCCAGCAGATCGTGGGACAGTTACGAGCAGTACTTC	CASRSWDSYEQYF	-	TRBD1	TRBV5-1	TRBJ2-7
TGCGCCAGCAGTCTCGGACAGGGCGGTTTTGCTTTCTTT	CASSLGQGGFAFF	-	TRBD1	TRBV5-1	TRBJ1-1
TGTGCCAGCAGTGATGGCAACGCCGTATACGAGCAGTACTTC	CASSDGNAVYEQYF	-	-	TRBV6-5	TRBJ2-7
TGTGCCAGCAGCTTGATTAATGGACAGGGGGCCCACGAGCAGTACTTC	CASSLINGQGAHEQYF	-	TRBD1	TRBV7-9	TRBJ2-7
TGTGCCAGCAGCCATGACAGTAACACTGAAGCTTTCTTT	CASSHDSNTEAFF	few	-	TRBV5-6	TRBJ1-1
TGTGCCAGCTCACGTAACAGGGAGGGTCAGCCCCAGCATTTT	CASSRNREGQPQHF	once	-	TRBV18	TRBJ1-5
TGTGCCAGCTTCGAGCATGGGACCCAGTACTTC	CASFEHGTQYF	-	-	TRBV28	TRBJ2-5
TGTGCCAGCAGTCCAGGGTGGAATTCACCCCTCCACTTT	CASSPGWNSPLHF	-	-	TRBV6-5	TRBJ1-6
TGTGCCAGCAGTCCGATGGGGGGAGAGTATCAGCCCCAGCATTTT	CASSPMGGEYQPQHF	-	-	TRBV28	TRBJ1-5
TGTGCCAGTAGGGGACTAGCGGGACCCTACGAGCAGTACTTC	CASRGLAGPYEQYF	-	TRBD2	TRBV19	TRBJ2-7
TGTGCCAGCACCACCGAGGGGCTAGCGGCCACAGATACGCAGTATTTT	CASTTEGLAATDTQYF	-	TRBD2	TRBV28	TRBJ2-3
TGTGCCAGCAGCCGTACAACGACAGGGGGCAATGGCTACACCTTC	CASSRTTTGGNGYTF	-	TRBD1	TRBV7-2	TRBJ1-2
TGTGCCAGCAGTCCCCCGGGGACAGGGGAAAAAGAGCAGTTCTTC	CASSPPGTGEKEQFF	few	TRBD1	TRBV28	TRBJ2-1
TGTGCCAGCAGCCCCCTTCCGTCTAGCGGGTGGGTCAATGAGCAGTTCTTC	CASSPLPSSGWVNEQFF	-	TRBD2	TRBV11-3	TRBJ2-1
TGCAGTGCGACAGAGGCTCGCGAGCAGTACTTC	CSATEAREQYF	-	-	TRBV20-1	TRBJ2-7
TGTGCCAGCAGGTTGGACACATACACCGGGGAGCTGTTTTTT	CASRLDTYTGELFF	-	-	TRBV7-8	TRBJ2-2
TGTGCCAGCAGCCCCCGAGGGGGGGCGGAGACCCAGTACTTC	CASSPRGGAETQYF	-	-	TRBV9	TRBJ2-5
TGTGCCAGCAGCCAACTTATGCAGGGAAACACTGAAGCTTTCTTT	CASSQLMQGNTEAFF	-	-	TRBV4-2	TRBJ1-1
TGTGCCAGCAGCCGAGGACAGGGTTATAATTCACCCCTCCACTTT	CASSRGQGYNSPLHF	few	TRBD1	TRBV11-2	TRBJ1-6
TGTGCCAGCAGCGTACAGGGAAACTATGGCTACACCTTC	CASSVQGNYGYTF	-	-	TRBV9	TRBJ1-2
TGCGCCAGCAGCTTGATACCCTCGAGTTGGGAGCAGTACTTC	CASSLIPSSWEQYF	-	-	TRBV5-1	TRBJ2-7
TGTGCCAGCAGCCGGACAGGGTCGGCCACCGGGGAGCTGTTTTTT	CASSRTGSATGELFF	-	TRBD1	TRBV5-5	TRBJ2-2
TGTGCCAGCAGTCTCCGCGGCTCTGGGGCCAACGTCCTGACTTTC	CASSLRGSGANVLTF	few	-	TRBV28	TRBJ2-6
TGTGCCAGCAGTGAAGGATTCCAGACAAGCTCCTACGAGCAGTACTTC	CASSEGFQTSSYEQYF	-	-	TRBV6-1	TRBJ2-7
TGTGCCAGCAGAACAGCTAGCAATCAGCCCCAGCATTTT	CASRTASNQPQHF	-	-	TRBV6-1	TRBJ1-5
TGTTCCAGCAGCTTACCGGGACAAGAAGCTTTCTTT	CSSSLPGQEAFF	-	-	TRBV7-9	TRBJ1-1
TGTGCCAGCAGTAGCCCCCCCGGGACAGGTGGCTCAGATACGCAGTATTTT	CASSSPPGTGGSDTQYF	few	TRBD1	TRBV28	TRBJ2-3
TGCGCCAGCAGTCCCGGGGGGGCAGGGGGGTCTGGGGCCAACGTCCTGCCTTTC	CASSPGGAGGSGANVLPF	-	-	TRBV10-1	TRBJ2-6
TGTGCCAGCAGGGGAGTCCGCTCTGGGGCCAACGTCCTGACTTTC	CASRGVRSGANVLTF	few	-	TRBV2	TRBJ2-6
TGTGCCAGCAGCTCCTCCCTATATGAGCAGTTCTTC	CASSSSLYEQFF	few	-	TRBV11-2	TRBJ2-1
TGTGCCAGCAACGTGGGGGGGTTGAAGCCCCAGCATTTT	CASNVGGLKPQHF	-	-	TRBV28	TRBJ1-5
TGTGCCAGTAGTATATCCGGTTCCGGGGCCAACGTCCTGACTTTC	CASSISGSGANVLTF	-	-	TRBV19	TRBJ2-6
TGTGCCAGCAGCTTAGCCAGGGGCAGGGGGGAGCAGTACTTC	CASSLARGRGEQYF	-	TRBD1	TRBV7-2	TRBJ2-7
TGTGCCATCACTGATTTAGCGGGGGTTTACGAGCAGTACTTC	CAITDLAGVYEQYF	-	TRBD2	TRBV10-3	TRBJ2-7
TGCGCCAGCAGCTCGGGACTTAGCACAGATACGCAGTATTTT	CASSSGLSTDTQYF	-	-	TRBV5-1	TRBJ2-3
TGTGCCAGCAGTCTTCTCGGGGGAGGCGGCTACACCTTC	CASSLLGGGGYTF	-	-	TRBV14	TRBJ1-2
TGCGCCAGCAGCCGGACTAGCGGGATCACAGATACGCAGTATTTT	CASSRTSGITDTQYF	once	TRBD2	TRBV5-1	TRBJ2-3
TGTGCCAGCAGCCCCCGCGGACAGATTAATTCACCCCTCCACTTT	CASSPRGQINSPLHF	-	-	TRBV7-9	TRBJ1-6
TGTGCCAGCAGTTACGGGGGGCCTAGTAGAAACACCATATATTTT	CASSYGGPSRNTIYF	-	-	TRBV7-2	TRBJ1-3
TGTGCCAGCAGCTTCCTTGGACTAGCAGTCCAAGAGACCCAGTACTTC	CASSFLGLAVQETQYF	few	TRBD2	TRBV7-2	TRBJ2-5
TGTGCCAGCAGTGACTCGACATCGTGGGTTACCGGGGAGCTGTTTTTT	CASSDSTSWVTGELFF	-	-	TRBV6-4	TRBJ2-2
TGCGCCAGCAGCCAAGTTGGTCGGCGGGGCTTCACAGATACGCAGTATTTT	CASSQVGRRGFTDTQYF	-	-	TRBV4-1	TRBJ2-3
TGTGCCAGTAGTATTCGTCGGGGGATTTCCTACAATGAGCAGTTCTTC	CASSIRRGISYNEQFF	once	-	TRBV19	TRBJ2-1
TGTGCCAGCAGTCCGACTAGCGGGAGAACCTACGAGCAGTACTTC	CASSPTSGRTYEQYF	-	TRBD2	TRBV27	TRBJ2-7
TGTGCCAGCAGTTTATTCTACGAGCAGTACTTC	CASSLFYEQYF	-	-	TRBV28	TRBJ2-7
TGTGCCAGCAGCTTCGCCCCTTCTAGCGGCCAAGAGACCCAGTACTTC	CASSFAPSSGQETQYF	once	TRBD2	TRBV28	TRBJ2-5